Each of the 2 T cell receptor beta chains below was sequenced from the same sample in a study of blood T cells in healthy people across ages. The second PCR ran roughly 7 to 11 cycles with a sample-barcoded 5' primer and J-beta primers. TCRdb ran MiXCR on the 5' RACE reads and lists one entry per CDR3 protein. This sample has about 580,000 distinct CDR3 sequences, with roughly 48% found just once. Sequencing was performed on blood. The receptor source for this set is a man of 80 years or more in good health.

V gene TRBV4-3 combines with J gene TRBJ2-7; D is possibly TRBD1 (6 bases). Trimming took off 1 base at V and 3 bases at J, with 13 bases between the two ends. CDR1 is LGHNA and CDR2 is YSLEER in the germline V gene. CDR3 length: 15 residues. The CDR3 is CASSQGVTGIYEQYF. DNA of the CDR3: TGCGCCAGCAGCCAAGGGGTTACAGGGATCTACGAGCAGTACTTC.

The chain couples TRBV7-2 to TRBJ2-3; D is perhaps TRBD1 (5 bases). V was cut by 11 bases and J by 7 bases, with 16 bases left in between. The CDR3 sequence is 12 residues long. Germline V gives CDR1 SGHTA, CDR2 FQGNSA. The DNA for the CDR3 is TGTGCCGGCAACCTAGGGGTAAATACGCAGTATTTT. Protein product: CAGNLGVNTQYF. Together with reference TRBV7-2 and TRBJ2-3, the CDR3 gives the full variable domain: GAGVSQSPSNKVTEKGKDVELRCDPISGHTALYWYRQSLGQGLEFLIYFQGNSAPDKSGLPSDRFSAERTGGSVSTLTIQRTQQEDSAVYLCAGNLGVNTQYFGPGTRLTVL.